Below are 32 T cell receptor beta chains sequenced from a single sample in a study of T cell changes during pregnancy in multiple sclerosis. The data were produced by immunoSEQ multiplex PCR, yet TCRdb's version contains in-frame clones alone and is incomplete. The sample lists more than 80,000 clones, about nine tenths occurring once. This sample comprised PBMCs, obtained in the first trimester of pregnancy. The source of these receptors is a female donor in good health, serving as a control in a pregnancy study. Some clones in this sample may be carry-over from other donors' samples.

CDR3 in DNA: TGCGCCAGCAGCCCATGGACAGGGGCCCTCAGGGCTGAAGCTTTCTTT. Its protein is CASSPWTGALRAEAFF. The rearrangement joins TRBV5-1 to TRBJ1-1; 9 nucleotides agree with TRBD1. V was clipped by 4 bases and J by 6 bases; unmatched bases: 13. CDR1 and CDR2 from the germline V gene are SGHRS and YFSETQ. This CDR3 spans 16 amino acids.

CDR3 sequence reads: CASSLSGVGTEAFF. The CDR3 nucleotides read TGTGCCAGCAGTTTATCAGGGGTCGGCACTGAAGCTTTCTTT. V gene TRBV27 combines with J gene TRBJ1-1; TRBD1 might be the D (5 bases). V lost 0 bases and J lost 4, with 9 bases in between. CDR1 is MNHEY, CDR2 SMNVEV, per germline (reference sequence). The CDR3 loop spans 14 amino acids.

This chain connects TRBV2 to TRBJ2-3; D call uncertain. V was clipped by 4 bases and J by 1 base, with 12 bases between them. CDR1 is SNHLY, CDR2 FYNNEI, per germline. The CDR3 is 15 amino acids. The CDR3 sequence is CASSVGSSRTDTQYF. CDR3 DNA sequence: TGTGCCAGCAGTGTCGGTAGCAGTCGCACAGATACGCAGTATTTT.

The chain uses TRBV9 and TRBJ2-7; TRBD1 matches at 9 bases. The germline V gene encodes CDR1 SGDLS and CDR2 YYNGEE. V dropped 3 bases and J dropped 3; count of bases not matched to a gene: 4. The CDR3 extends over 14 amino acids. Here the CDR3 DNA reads TGTGCCAGCAGCGACCGGGACAGGGACTACGAGCAGTACTTC. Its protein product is CASSDRDRDYEQYF.

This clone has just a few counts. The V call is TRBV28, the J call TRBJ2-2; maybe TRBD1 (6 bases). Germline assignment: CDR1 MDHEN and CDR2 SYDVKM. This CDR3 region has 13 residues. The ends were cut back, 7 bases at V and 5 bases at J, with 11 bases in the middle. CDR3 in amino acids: CASIPQGTGELFF. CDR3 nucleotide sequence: TGTGCCAGCATACCTCAGGGGACCGGGGAGCTGTTTTTT.

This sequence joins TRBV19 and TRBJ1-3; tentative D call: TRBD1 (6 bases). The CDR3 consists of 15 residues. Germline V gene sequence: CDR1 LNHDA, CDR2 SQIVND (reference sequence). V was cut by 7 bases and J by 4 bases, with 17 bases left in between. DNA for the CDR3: TGTGCCAGTACCCCGGCCGGGACATCCGGAAACACCATATATTTT. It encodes CASTPAGTSGNTIYF.

The CDR3 coding sequence is TGTGCCAGCAGTGAGGGCAATCAGCCCCAGCATTTT. As protein: CASSEGNQPQHF. V and J are TRBV27 and TRBJ1-5, with no clear D. CDR1 and CDR2 (germline): MNHEY, SMNVEV (reference sequence). This CDR3 is 12 amino acids long. V lost 5 bases to trimming and J lost 2 bases, with 4 bases between them.

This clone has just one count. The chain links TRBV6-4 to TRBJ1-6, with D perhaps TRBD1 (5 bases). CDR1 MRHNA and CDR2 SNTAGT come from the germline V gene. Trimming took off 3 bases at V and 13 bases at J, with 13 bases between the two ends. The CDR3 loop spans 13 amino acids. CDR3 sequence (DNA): TGTGCCAGCAGTGAAGGGCCTCAGGGCCCCCTCCACTTT. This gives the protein CASSEGPQGPLHF.

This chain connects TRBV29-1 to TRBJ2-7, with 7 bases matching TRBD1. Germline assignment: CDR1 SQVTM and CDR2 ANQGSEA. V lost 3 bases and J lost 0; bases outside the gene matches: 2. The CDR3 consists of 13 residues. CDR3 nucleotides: TGCAGCGTTGAGGACAGGAGCTCCTACGAGCAGTACTTC. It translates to CSVEDRSSYEQYF.

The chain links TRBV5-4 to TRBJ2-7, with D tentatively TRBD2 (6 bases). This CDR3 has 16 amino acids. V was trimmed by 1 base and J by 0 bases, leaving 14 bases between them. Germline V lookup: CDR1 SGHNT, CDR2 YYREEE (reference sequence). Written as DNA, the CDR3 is TGTGCCAGCAGCTTGAGGGAGCGGGCTTTCTCCTACGAGCAGTACTTC. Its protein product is CASSLRERAFSYEQYF.

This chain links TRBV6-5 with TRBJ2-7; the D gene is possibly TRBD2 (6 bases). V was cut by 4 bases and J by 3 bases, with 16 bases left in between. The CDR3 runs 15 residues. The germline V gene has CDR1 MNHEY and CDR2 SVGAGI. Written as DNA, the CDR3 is TGTGCCAGCAGTTCCCCGACTAGTGGAGGCTACGAGCAGTACTTC. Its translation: CASSSPTSGGYEQYF.

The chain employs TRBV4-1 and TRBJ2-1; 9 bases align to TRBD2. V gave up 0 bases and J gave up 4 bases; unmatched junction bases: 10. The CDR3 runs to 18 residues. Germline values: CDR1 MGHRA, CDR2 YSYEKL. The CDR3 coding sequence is TGCGCCAGCAGCCAAGAATTTGGAGCGGGGGGACCGTACAATGAGCAGTTCTTC. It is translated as CASSQEFGAGGPYNEQFF.

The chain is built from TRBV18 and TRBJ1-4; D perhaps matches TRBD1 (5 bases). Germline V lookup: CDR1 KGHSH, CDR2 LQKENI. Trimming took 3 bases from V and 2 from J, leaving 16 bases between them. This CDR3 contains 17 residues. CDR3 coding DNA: TGTGCCAGCTCACCGAATCCTCCACAGGCGACTAATGAAAAACTGTTTTTT. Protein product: CASSPNPPQATNEKLFF.

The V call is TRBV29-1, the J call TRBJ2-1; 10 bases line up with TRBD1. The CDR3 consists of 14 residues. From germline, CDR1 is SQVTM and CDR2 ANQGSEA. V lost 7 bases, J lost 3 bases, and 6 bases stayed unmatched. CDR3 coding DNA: TGCAGCGCCGGGGACAGGGGTATCTACAATGAGCAGTTCTTC. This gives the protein CSAGDRGIYNEQFF.

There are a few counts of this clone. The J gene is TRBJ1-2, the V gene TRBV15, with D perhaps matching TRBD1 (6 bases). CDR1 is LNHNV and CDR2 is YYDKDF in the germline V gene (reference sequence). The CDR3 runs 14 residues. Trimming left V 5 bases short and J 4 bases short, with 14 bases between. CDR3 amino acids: CATSHRELFYGYTF. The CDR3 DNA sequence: TGTGCCACCAGCCACAGGGAACTCTTCTATGGCTACACCTTC.

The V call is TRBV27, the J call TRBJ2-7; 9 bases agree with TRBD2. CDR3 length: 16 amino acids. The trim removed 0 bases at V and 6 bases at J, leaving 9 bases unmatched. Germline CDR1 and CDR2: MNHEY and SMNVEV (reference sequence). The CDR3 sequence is CASSLSLAGGPGEQYF. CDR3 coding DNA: TGTGCCAGCAGTTTATCCCTTGCGGGAGGGCCGGGCGAGCAGTACTTC.

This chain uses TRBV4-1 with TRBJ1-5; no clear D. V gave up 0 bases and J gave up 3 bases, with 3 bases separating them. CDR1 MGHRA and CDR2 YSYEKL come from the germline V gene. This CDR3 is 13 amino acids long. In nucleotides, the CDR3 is TGCGCCAGCAGCCAAGATTACAATCAGCCCCAGCATTTT. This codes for CASSQDYNQPQHF.

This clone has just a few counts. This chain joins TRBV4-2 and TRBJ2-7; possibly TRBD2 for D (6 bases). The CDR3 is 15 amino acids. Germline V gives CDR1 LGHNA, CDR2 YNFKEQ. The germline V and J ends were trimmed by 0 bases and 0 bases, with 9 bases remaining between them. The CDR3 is CASSQDAGPSYEQYF. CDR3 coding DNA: TGTGCCAGCAGCCAAGACGCGGGGCCCTCCTACGAGCAGTACTTC.

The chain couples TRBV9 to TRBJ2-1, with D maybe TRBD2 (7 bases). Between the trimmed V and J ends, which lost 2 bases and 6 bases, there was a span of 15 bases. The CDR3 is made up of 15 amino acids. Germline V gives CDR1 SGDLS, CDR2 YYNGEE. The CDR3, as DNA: TGTGCCAGCAGCGTTCTAGAGGGAGGGGGCAATGAGCAGTTCTTC. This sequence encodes CASSVLEGGGNEQFF.

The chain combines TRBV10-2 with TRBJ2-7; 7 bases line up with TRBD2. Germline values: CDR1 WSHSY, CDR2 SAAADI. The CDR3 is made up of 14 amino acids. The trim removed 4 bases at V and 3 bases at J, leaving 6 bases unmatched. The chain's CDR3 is CASSVGGEYYEQYF. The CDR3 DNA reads TGCGCCAGCAGTGTTGGGGGGGAGTACTACGAGCAGTACTTC.

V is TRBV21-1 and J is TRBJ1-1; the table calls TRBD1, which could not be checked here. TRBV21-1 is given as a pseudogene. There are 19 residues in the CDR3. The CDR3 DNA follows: TGTGCCAGCAGCAAAAGGGGACCCGGACAGGGTTTTCTGAACACTGAAGCTTTCTTT. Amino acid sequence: CASSKRGPGQGFLNTEAFF.

CDR3 residues: CASKMGQTTYEQYF. For the CDR3, the DNA is TGTGCCAGCAAGATGGGGCAGACAACCTACGAGCAGTACTTC. This sequence joins TRBV6-5 and TRBJ2-7; tentatively, D is TRBD1 (5 bases). With 7 bases removed from V and 2 bases from J, the gap between germline ends came to 15 bases. Germline V gene lookup returns CDR1 MNHEY and CDR2 SVGAGI. The CDR3 is 14 amino acids.

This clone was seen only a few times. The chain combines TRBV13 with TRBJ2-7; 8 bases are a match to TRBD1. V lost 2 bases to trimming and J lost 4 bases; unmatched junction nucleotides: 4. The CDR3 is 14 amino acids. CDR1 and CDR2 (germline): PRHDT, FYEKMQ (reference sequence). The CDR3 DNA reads TGTGCCAGCAGCTTATGGGACAGGTTGTACGAGCAGTACTTC. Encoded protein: CASSLWDRLYEQYF. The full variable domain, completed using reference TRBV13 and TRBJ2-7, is AAGVIQSPRHLIKEKRETATLKCYPIPRHDTVYWYQQGPGQDPQFLISFYEKMQSDKGSIPDRFSAQQFSDYHSELNMSSLELGDSALYFCASSLWDRLYEQYFGPGTRLTVT.

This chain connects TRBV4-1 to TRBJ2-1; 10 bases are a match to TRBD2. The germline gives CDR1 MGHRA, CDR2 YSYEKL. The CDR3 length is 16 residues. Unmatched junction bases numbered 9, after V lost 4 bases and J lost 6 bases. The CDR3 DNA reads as TGCGCCAGCAGCCGCAACCTAGCGGGAGTAAGCAATGAGCAGTTCTTC. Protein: CASSRNLAGVSNEQFF.

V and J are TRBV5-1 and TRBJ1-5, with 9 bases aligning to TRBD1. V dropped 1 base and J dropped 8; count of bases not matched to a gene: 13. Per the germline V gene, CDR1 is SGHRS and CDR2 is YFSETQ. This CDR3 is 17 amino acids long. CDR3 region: CASSLPGSQGAIEPQHF. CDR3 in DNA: TGCGCCAGCAGCTTGCCCGGGTCACAGGGGGCTATCGAGCCCCAGCATTTT. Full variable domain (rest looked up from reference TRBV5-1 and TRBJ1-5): KAGVTQTPRYLIKTRGQQVTLSCSPISGHRSVSWYQQTPGQGLQFLFEYFSETQRNKGNFPGRFSGRQFSNSRSEMNVSTLELGDSALYLCASSLPGSQGAIEPQHFGDGTRLSIL.

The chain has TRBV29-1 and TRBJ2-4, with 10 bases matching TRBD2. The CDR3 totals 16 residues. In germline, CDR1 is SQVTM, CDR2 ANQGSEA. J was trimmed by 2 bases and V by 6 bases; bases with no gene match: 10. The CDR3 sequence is CSVSRTSGMSKNIQYF. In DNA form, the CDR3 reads TGCAGCGTCTCCAGGACTAGCGGTATGTCCAAAAACATTCAGTACTTC.

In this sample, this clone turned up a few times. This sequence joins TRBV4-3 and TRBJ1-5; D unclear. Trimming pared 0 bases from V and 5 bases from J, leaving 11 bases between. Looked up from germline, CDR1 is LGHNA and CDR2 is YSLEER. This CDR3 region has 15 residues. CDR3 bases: TGCGCCAGCAGCCAAGATCGGGAAGCGTATCAGCCCCAGCATTTT. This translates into CASSQDREAYQPQHF.

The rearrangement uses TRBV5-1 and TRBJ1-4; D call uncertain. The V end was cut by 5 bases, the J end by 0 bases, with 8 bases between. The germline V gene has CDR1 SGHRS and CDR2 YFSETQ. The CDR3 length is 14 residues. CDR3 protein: CASSITATNEKLFF. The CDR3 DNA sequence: TGCGCCAGCAGTATCACAGCAACTAATGAAAAACTGTTTTTT.

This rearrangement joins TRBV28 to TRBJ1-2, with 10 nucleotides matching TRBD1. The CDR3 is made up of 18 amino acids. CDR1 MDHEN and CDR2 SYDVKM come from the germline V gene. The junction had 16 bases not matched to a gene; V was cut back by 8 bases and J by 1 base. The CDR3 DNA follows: TGTGCCAGCTCCTTGACCCGGGACAGGGGAGCTCTTAACTATGGCTACACCTTC. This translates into CASSLTRDRGALNYGYTF.

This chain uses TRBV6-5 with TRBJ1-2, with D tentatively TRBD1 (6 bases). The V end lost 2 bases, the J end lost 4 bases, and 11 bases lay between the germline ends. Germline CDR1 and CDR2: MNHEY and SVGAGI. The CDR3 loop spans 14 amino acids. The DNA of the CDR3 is TGTGCCAGCAGTTACCTTGACAGGCTCTATGGCTACACCTTC. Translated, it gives CASSYLDRLYGYTF.

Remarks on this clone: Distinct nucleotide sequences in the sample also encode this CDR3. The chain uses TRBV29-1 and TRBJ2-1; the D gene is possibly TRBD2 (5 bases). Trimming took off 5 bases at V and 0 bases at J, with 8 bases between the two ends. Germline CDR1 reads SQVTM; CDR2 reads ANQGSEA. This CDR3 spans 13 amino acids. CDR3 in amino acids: CSVRRGSYNEQFF. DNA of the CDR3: TGCAGCGTTCGTCGGGGCTCCTACAATGAGCAGTTCTTC.

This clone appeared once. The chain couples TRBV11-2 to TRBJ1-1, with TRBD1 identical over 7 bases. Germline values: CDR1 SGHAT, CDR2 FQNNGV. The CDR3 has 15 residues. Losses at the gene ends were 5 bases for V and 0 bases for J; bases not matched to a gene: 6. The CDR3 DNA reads TGTGCCAGCAGCCCCCTACAGGGGATGAACACTGAAGCTTTCTTT. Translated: CASSPLQGMNTEAFF.